This T cell receptor (beta chain) was found in a study of T cells in Graves' hyperthyroidism and ophthalmopathy. Findings and caveats of the study: The model's output predicted ophthalmopathy at a median of around 7 months prior to onset. Within blood appeared most thyroid clonotypes that had expanded above 0.001.

A word on this clonotype: The antigen is unknown.

The CDR3 covers 14 residues. Deletions cut 9 bases from V and 2 bases from J, with 16 bases between. CDR1 is LNHDA and CDR2 is SQIVND in the germline V gene (reference sequence). What was amplified from RNA transcripts were TCR beta CDR3 regions. HTBI primers were employed in a first-round RT-PCR of the TCR CDR3. TCRdb reanalysed the multiplex PCR reads using MiXCR and keeps one entry per CDR3 protein. The sample yields 600,000 or so distinct CDR3 sequences, under 60% seen once. Patients were excluded because of uncontrolled infection, other autoimmune disease, pregnancy or lactation. Diagnostic assessment was based on clinical symptoms, serum thyroxine and TRAb, thyroid ultrasound and orbital computed tomography.

The clonotype was recovered from a woman between 18 and 29 years old with Graves' hyperthyroidism. The sequenced material came from peripheral blood or thyroid tissue (not recorded which). The chain couples TRBV19 to TRBJ1-2, with D hard to call. The CDR3, as DNA: TGTGCCAGCGGCGGTAGAGAGAAAAACTATGGCTACACCTTC. Protein sequence: CASGGREKNYGYTF.